The rows below give T cell receptor beta chains drawn from one sample of a study of B cell selection in AIRE deficiency. TCRdb keeps only in-frame clones here, not all; method: immunoSEQ multiplex PCR. The sample shows approximately 21,000 clones, less than 95% of them seen only once. The sequenced sample was Tregs sorted from PBMCs. These receptors all come from a human donor with AIRE deficiency. CDR3s include the opening cysteine and the closing phenylalanine or tryptophan. Each record gives: D gene, clone size, J gene, V gene, CDR3 DNA, CDR3 protein. A D gene is named only where the DNA matches it firmly. Clone size, where shown, is once, few, many, or a class for clones that have expanded.

d_gene: TRBD1; abundance: -; j_gene: TRBJ1-5; v_gene: TRBV5-8; CDR3nt: TGTGCCAGCAGCTTGCGGTTAGGGGGCCATAATCAGCCCCAGCATTTT; CDR3aa: CASSLRLGGHNQPQHF
d_gene: -; abundance: -; j_gene: TRBJ1-4; v_gene: TRBV6-5; CDR3nt: TGTGCCAGCAGTTACTCGTACGGGCTTAATGAAAAACTGTTTTTT; CDR3aa: CASSYSYGLNEKLFF
d_gene: -; abundance: -; j_gene: TRBJ2-7; v_gene: TRBV25-1; CDR3nt: TGTGCCAGCACCCCTGTAGGGCTCTACGAGCAGTACTTC; CDR3aa: CASTPVGLYEQYF
d_gene: -; abundance: -; j_gene: TRBJ1-4; v_gene: TRBV7-9; CDR3nt: TGTGCCAGCAGCAGGATAGGGGGGGGTGAAAAACTGTTTTTT; CDR3aa: CASSRIGGGEKLFF
d_gene: -; abundance: -; j_gene: TRBJ2-7; v_gene: TRBV7-1; CDR3nt: TGTGCCAGCAGCTTAGCGCGGACGGTCGAGCAGTACTTC; CDR3aa: CASSLARTVEQYF
d_gene: TRBD1; abundance: -; j_gene: TRBJ2-3; v_gene: TRBV19; CDR3nt: TGTGCCAGTAGTAGGCGTGACAGGGGCGATACGCAGTATTTT; CDR3aa: CASSRRDRGDTQYF
d_gene: -; abundance: once; j_gene: TRBJ1-2; v_gene: TRBV29-1; CDR3nt: TGCAGCGCCGACCCCGAGACCTATGGCTACACCTTC; CDR3aa: CSADPETYGYTF
d_gene: TRBD1; abundance: -; j_gene: TRBJ1-2; v_gene: TRBV15; CDR3nt: TGTGCCACCAGCGAGGGGGACAGGGGGCGAGCATTACTCGGCTACACCTTC; CDR3aa: CATSEGDRGRALLGYTF
d_gene: TRBD1; abundance: -; j_gene: TRBJ2-3; v_gene: TRBV10-3; CDR3nt: TGTGCCATCAGTGGGGACAGTTATACGCAGTATTTT; CDR3aa: CAISGDSYTQYF
d_gene: TRBD1; abundance: -; j_gene: TRBJ1-2; v_gene: TRBV12-5; CDR3nt: TGTGCTAGTGGTTTTACAGGGGGCTATGGCTACACCTTC; CDR3aa: CASGFTGGYGYTF
d_gene: -; abundance: -; j_gene: TRBJ2-1; v_gene: TRBV6-1; CDR3nt: TGTGCCAGCAGTGTAGGCGGGCCTGAGCAGTTCTTC; CDR3aa: CASSVGGPEQFF
d_gene: -; abundance: -; j_gene: TRBJ1-1; v_gene: TRBV27; CDR3nt: TGTGCCAGCAGGGGGCAGGGGTCCAGGGAAGGCACTGAAGCTTTCTTT; CDR3aa: CASRGQGSREGTEAFF
d_gene: -; abundance: -; j_gene: TRBJ1-2; v_gene: TRBV19; CDR3nt: TGTGCCAGTAGTAGAGGGGCCAGGGCCAACTATGGCTACACCTTC; CDR3aa: CASSRGARANYGYTF
d_gene: -; abundance: -; j_gene: TRBJ1-6; v_gene: TRBV23-1; CDR3nt: TGCGCCAGCAGTCGGTTGGGAGTTTCACCCCTCCACTTT; CDR3aa: CASSRLGVSPLHF
d_gene: -; abundance: -; j_gene: TRBJ1-6; v_gene: TRBV27; CDR3nt: TGTGCCAGCAGTCCGAATGGACGTCTAGGTTCACCCCTCCACTTT; CDR3aa: CASSPNGRLGSPLHF
d_gene: -; abundance: -; j_gene: TRBJ1-4; v_gene: TRBV4-2; CDR3nt: TGTGCCAGCAGCCAAATCAGAGGGAATGAAAAACTGTTTTTT; CDR3aa: CASSQIRGNEKLFF
d_gene: -; abundance: once; j_gene: TRBJ1-5; v_gene: TRBV27; CDR3nt: TGTGCCAGCAGGAGGACAGACAATCAGCCCCAGCATTTT; CDR3aa: CASRRTDNQPQHF
d_gene: -; abundance: -; j_gene: TRBJ1-3; v_gene: TRBV25-1; CDR3nt: TGTGCCAGCAGTGAACTCGGGAGGGGGGTCAACGGAAACACCATATATTTT; CDR3aa: CASSELGRGVNGNTIYF
d_gene: TRBD1; abundance: -; j_gene: TRBJ1-6; v_gene: TRBV27; CDR3nt: TGTGCCAGCAGTCGACCGGGACAGGGATATAATTCACCCCTCCACTTT; CDR3aa: CASSRPGQGYNSPLHF
d_gene: -; abundance: -; j_gene: TRBJ1-2; v_gene: TRBV19; CDR3nt: TGTGCCAGTAGTATAGAACACAGCGGAACCTATGGCTACACCTTC; CDR3aa: CASSIEHSGTYGYTF
d_gene: -; abundance: -; j_gene: TRBJ2-5; v_gene: TRBV10-3; CDR3nt: TGTGCCACATGCAGCTATGTAGGGGAGACCCAGTACTTC; CDR3aa: CATCSYVGETQYF
d_gene: TRBD2; abundance: few; j_gene: TRBJ2-5; v_gene: TRBV5-1; CDR3nt: TGCGCCAGCAGCTCCCCGGGACTAGCGGGATCAGAGACCCAGTACTTC; CDR3aa: CASSSPGLAGSETQYF
d_gene: -; abundance: -; j_gene: TRBJ2-3; v_gene: TRBV4-2; CDR3nt: TGTGCCAGCAGCCAGAAGTGGGGCCAGGTTAGCACAGATACGCAGTATTTT; CDR3aa: CASSQKWGQVSTDTQYF
d_gene: -; abundance: -; j_gene: TRBJ2-1; v_gene: TRBV15; CDR3nt: TGTGCCACCAGTAGAGACAGGAGTGGCTACAATGAGCAGTTCTTC; CDR3aa: CATSRDRSGYNEQFF
d_gene: -; abundance: once; j_gene: TRBJ2-3; v_gene: TRBV5-1; CDR3nt: TGCGCCAGCAGCTCCCTAACGAGTAACACAGATACGCAGTATTTT; CDR3aa: CASSSLTSNTDTQYF
d_gene: -; abundance: -; j_gene: TRBJ1-1; v_gene: TRBV5-6; CDR3nt: TGTGCCAGCAGCTTGGCAGGGAACACTGAAGCTTTCTTT; CDR3aa: CASSLAGNTEAFF
d_gene: -; abundance: -; j_gene: TRBJ2-7; v_gene: TRBV7-2; CDR3nt: TGTGCCAGCAGCTTGGGAGGGGGCGCCTTTTACGAGCAGTACTTC; CDR3aa: CASSLGGGAFYEQYF
d_gene: -; abundance: -; j_gene: TRBJ1-1; v_gene: TRBV19; CDR3nt: TGTGCCAGTACAGGGAACACTGAAGCTTTCTTT; CDR3aa: CASTGNTEAFF
d_gene: TRBD2; abundance: -; j_gene: TRBJ2-3; v_gene: TRBV25-1; CDR3nt: TGTGCCAGCAGGGGAGCGGGAGTTCCCGCGCAGTATTTT; CDR3aa: CASRGAGVPAQYF
d_gene: TRBD1; abundance: -; j_gene: TRBJ2-5; v_gene: TRBV5-1; CDR3nt: TGCGCCAGCAGCTTTCAGGGGGCTTGGCAAGAGACCCAGTACTTC; CDR3aa: CASSFQGAWQETQYF
d_gene: -; abundance: -; j_gene: TRBJ1-2; v_gene: TRBV6-6; CDR3nt: TGTGCCAGCAGGTGGCCGTGGGCTAACTATGGCTACACCTTC; CDR3aa: CASRWPWANYGYTF